The rows below give T cell receptor beta chains drawn from one sample of a study of PD-L1 blockade in urothelial cancer. Generated by immunoSEQ multiplex PCR, the TCRdb table keeps only in-frame clones and is missing some. This table has around 100,000 clones, approximately 85% appearing once. Sequencing was performed on PBMCs, taken around atezolizumab (anti-PD-L1) treatment. The receptors here all came from a man between 45 and 60 years old with urothelial cancer. The CDR3 runs from the conserved cysteine through the conserved F or W. A D gene is named only where the DNA matches it firmly. Only part of the rows carry a size: once, few, many, or a class if the clone is expanded.

>TRBJ2-5|TRBV6-6|-|TRBD1
TGTGCCAGCAGTTACTCGTCGTGGACAGGGGAGACCCAGTACTTC
CASSYSSWTGETQYF
>TRBJ2-5|TRBV6-6|-|-
TGTGCCAGCAGTCCCCGGGGGACTCCTGGCCAAGAGACCCAGTACTTC
CASSPRGTPGQETQYF
>TRBJ2-7|TRBV5-1|-|-
TGCGCCAGCAGCTTCACAGGACTAAACTCCTACGAGCAGTACTTC
CASSFTGLNSYEQYF
>TRBJ1-5|TRBV27|-|TRBD1
TGTGCCAGCAGCCCCTTCTGGGCCGGGACAGACCAGCCCCAGCATTTT
CASSPFWAGTDQPQHF
>TRBJ1-2|TRBV19|-|TRBD1
TGTGCCAGTAGTCGAACAGGGGGCTCTGGCTACACCTTC
CASSRTGGSGYTF
>TRBJ2-2|TRBV29-1|-|TRBD2
TGCAGCGTTGAAGGGCTAGCGGGGTACACCGGGGAGCTGTTTTTT
CSVEGLAGYTGELFF
>TRBJ2-5|TRBV2|-|-
TGTGCCAGCAGTGGGGGGCGGGAGAGAGAGACCCAGTACTTC
CASSGGRERETQYF
>TRBJ2-7|TRBV5-1|-|-
TGCGCCAGCAGCTCTTCTACTGCAGGGAAGTTATCCTACGAGCAGTACTTC
CASSSSTAGKLSYEQYF
>TRBJ1-5|TRBV27|-|TRBD1
TGTGCCAGCAGGAATAGTCTCCCTTCGACAGGGCAGAATCAGCCCCAGCATTTT
CASRNSLPSTGQNQPQHF
>TRBJ2-2|TRBV18|-|-
TGTGCCAGCTCACTCGCGAACACCGGGGAGCTGTTTTTT
CASSLANTGELFF
>TRBJ2-7|TRBV5-4|-|-
TGTGCCAGCAGCTTGTTAGGGGGACCAGGCAACGAGCAGTACTTC
CASSLLGGPGNEQYF
>TRBJ2-4|TRBV19|-|TRBD2
TGTGCCAGTAGTCCTCGGGGGGGGGCAGGCAAAAACATTCAGTACTTC
CASSPRGGAGKNIQYF
>TRBJ1-1|TRBV4-1|-|-
TGCGCCAGCAGCCAGGATGGACGGACTCTGAACACTGAAGCTTTCTTT
CASSQDGRTLNTEAFF
>TRBJ2-3|TRBV4-1|-|TRBD1
TGCGCCAGCAGCCAAGATTCGGACAGGAAGGTCACAGATACGCAGTATTTT
CASSQDSDRKVTDTQYF
>TRBJ2-7|TRBV6-6|-|TRBD1
TGTGCCAGCAGTTGGGACAGCGAGTCCTACGAGCAGTACTTC
CASSWDSESYEQYF
>TRBJ2-1|TRBV19|-|-
TGTGCCAGTAGTATAGGCAGCTCCTACAATGAGCAGTTCTTC
CASSIGSSYNEQFF
>TRBJ2-5|TRBV7-8|-|TRBD1
TGTGCCAGCAGCCTCCGGGACAGGTTAAAGACCCAGTACTTC
CASSLRDRLKTQYF
>TRBJ2-7|TRBV28|-|-
TGTGCCAGCAGGACAACCTCCCGCGAGCAGTACTTC
CASRTTSREQYF
>TRBJ2-1|TRBV27|-|-
TGTGCCAGCAGTTTCCGAGGGGCGGGGTCCTACAATGAGCAGTTCTTC
CASSFRGAGSYNEQFF
>TRBJ2-3|TRBV19|-|-
TGTGCCAGTAGTAGCAGGGTCGATTTCCGGGCAGATACGCAGTATTTT
CASSSRVDFRADTQYF
>TRBJ1-2|TRBV18|few|-
TGTGCCAGCTCACCACCGCTAATTGCTAACTATGGCTACACCTTC
CASSPPLIANYGYTF
>TRBJ2-1|TRBV5-4|-|-
TGTGCCAGCAGCTTGGCCTTTGGAGGTTCGGGCAATGAGCAGTTCTTC
CASSLAFGGSGNEQFF
>TRBJ1-2|TRBV6-1|-|-
TGTGCCAGCAGATTAGAACACTATGGCTACACCTTC
CASRLEHYGYTF
>TRBJ2-1|TRBV7-2|-|-
TGTGCCAGCGTACCAGGGGGGACCTACAATGAGCAGTTCTTC
CASVPGGTYNEQFF
>TRBJ2-1|TRBV7-3|-|TRBD2
TGTGCCAGCAGCGCTAACGGGGGGAAGTACAATGAGCAGTTCTTC
CASSANGGKYNEQFF
>TRBJ1-2|TRBV6-1|-|TRBD1
TGTGCCAGCAGGGACAGGGGGCGCGGCTACACCTTC
CASRDRGRGYTF
>TRBJ2-1|TRBV25-1|-|-
TGTGCCAGCAGTGGTACTAGCCGTGAGCAGTTCTTC
CASSGTSREQFF
>TRBJ1-2|TRBV28|-|-
TGTGCCAGCAGTTTATTTCGCGGGGGAGCTAACTATGGCTACACCTTC
CASSLFRGGANYGYTF
>TRBJ1-4|TRBV7-9|-|-
TGTGCCAGCAAAATTGGTCCCGTGAACAAGCTGTTTTTT
CASKIGPVNKLFF
>TRBJ1-3|TRBV6-1|once|-
TGTGCCAGCCAGAGGGGGGGCTCTGGAAACACCATATATTTT
CASQRGGSGNTIYF
>TRBJ1-5|TRBV13|-|TRBD1
TGTGCCAGCAGTTCGTCCAGAGACAGGGGAAGATCCAATCAGCCCCAGCATTTT
CASSSSRDRGRSNQPQHF
>TRBJ2-2|TRBV6-5|-|-
TGTGCCAGCAGCCACCGACTCTCGAACACCGGGGAGCTGTTTTTT
CASSHRLSNTGELFF
>TRBJ2-2|TRBV7-9|-|TRBD2
TGTGCCAGCAGCTTATCCGGCGGGAGGGCATACACCGGGGAGCTGTTTTTT
CASSLSGGRAYTGELFF
>TRBJ2-5|TRBV30|-|TRBD1
TGTGCCTGGAGTTTTCTCGGGACAGGGCCGGAGACCCAGTACTTC
CAWSFLGTGPETQYF
>TRBJ2-1|TRBV4-1|-|TRBD2
TGCGCCAGCAGCCAAGTCGTGACTAGCGGAGGCGGGGGAAATGAGCAGTTCTTC
CASSQVVTSGGGGNEQFF
>TRBJ1-2|TRBV27|-|-
TGTGCCACCAGAGACCAGGGAAGCCGCTATGGCTACACCTTC
CATRDQGSRYGYTF
>TRBJ1-5|TRBV15|-|-
TGTGCCACCAGCAGAGGACAGAGCAATCAGCCCCAGCATTTT
CATSRGQSNQPQHF
>TRBJ2-2|TRBV5-1|-|-
TGCGCCAGCAGCTTGAGGGAGACCGGGGAGCTGTTTTTT
CASSLRETGELFF
>TRBJ2-1|TRBV11-2|-|TRBD2
TGTGCCAGCAGCTTAGATCTAGCGGGAATCGGCAATGAGCAGTTCTTC
CASSLDLAGIGNEQFF
>TRBJ2-6|TRBV28|-|-
TGTGCCAGCACCCCGAGTACCTCTGGGGCCAACGTCCTGACTTTC
CASTPSTSGANVLTF
>TRBJ1-5|TRBV5-6|-|-
TGTGCCAGCAGCTTCTCGAGGGAACAGCCCCAGCATTTT
CASSFSREQPQHF